Sequencing of this T cell receptor beta chain was carried out in a study of early T cells in non-severe SARS-CoV-2 infection. This clonotype has just a few counts. As part of library construction, unique molecular identifiers were attached to individual cDNA molecules. TCRdb reprocessed the 5' RACE reads via MiXCR and lists one record per CDR3 protein. This table holds tens of thousands of distinct CDR3 sequences, around 19% found once. Germline CDR1 reads SGHTA; CDR2 reads FQGNSA. The CDR3 is made up of 13 amino acids. V lost 5 bases and J 4 bases, leaving 9 bases between the germline ends. The V and J genes are TRBV7-2 and TRBJ2-1, with unresolved D. The sample was whole blood, taken at baseline. The TCR comes from an adult who was a healthcare worker with PCR-confirmed SARS-CoV-2 infection or an uninfected control (not recorded which). The CDR3 loop reads CASSESTYNEQFF. The CDR3 DNA is TGTGCCAGCAGCGAGAGCACTTACAATGAGCAGTTCTTC.